This T cell receptor beta chain was sequenced during a study of blood T cell repertoires in COVID-19. Trimming stripped 5 bases from V and 2 bases from J, with 10 bases between. The CDR3 runs to 14 residues. The germline V gene encodes CDR1 LNHDA and CDR2 SQIVND (reference sequence). Using immunoSEQ multiplex PCR, the repertoire was profiled, and TCRdb retains in-frame clones only, with some absent. Of roughly 80,000 clones in the sample, about 80% were seen once. Input material: peripheral blood. This receptor was obtained from a human donor in a cohort sampled during active COVID-19. The V call is TRBV19, the J call TRBJ1-5, with D possibly matching TRBD1 (5 bases). The DNA for the CDR3 is TGTGCCAGTAGTTTACCGGGGGGCAATCAGCCCCAGCATTTT. This encodes CASSLPGGNQPQHF.